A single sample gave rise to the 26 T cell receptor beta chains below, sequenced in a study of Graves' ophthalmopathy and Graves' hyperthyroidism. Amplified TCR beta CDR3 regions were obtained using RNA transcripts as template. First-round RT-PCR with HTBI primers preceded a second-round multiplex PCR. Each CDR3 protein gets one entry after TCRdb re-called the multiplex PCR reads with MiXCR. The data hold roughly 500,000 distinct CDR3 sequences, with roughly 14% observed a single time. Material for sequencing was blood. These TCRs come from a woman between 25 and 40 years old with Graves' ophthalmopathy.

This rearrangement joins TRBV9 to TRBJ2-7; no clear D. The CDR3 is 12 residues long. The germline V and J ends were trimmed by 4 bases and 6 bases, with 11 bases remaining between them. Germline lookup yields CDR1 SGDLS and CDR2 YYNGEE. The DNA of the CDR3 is TGTGCCAGCAGCTCCGGATCGGGCGAGCAGTACTTC. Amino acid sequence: CASSSGSGEQYF.

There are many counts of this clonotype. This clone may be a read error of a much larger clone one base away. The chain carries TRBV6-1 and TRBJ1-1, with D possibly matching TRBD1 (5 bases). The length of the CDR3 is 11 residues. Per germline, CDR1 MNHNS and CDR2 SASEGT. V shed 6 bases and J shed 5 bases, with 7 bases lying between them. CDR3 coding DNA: TGTGCCAGCAGGTGGGGGACTGAAGCTTTCTTT. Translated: CASRWGTEAFF.

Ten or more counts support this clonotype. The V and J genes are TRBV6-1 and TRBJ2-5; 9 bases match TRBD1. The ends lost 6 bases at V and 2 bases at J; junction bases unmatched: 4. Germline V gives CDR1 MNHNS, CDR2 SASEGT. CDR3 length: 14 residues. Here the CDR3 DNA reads TGTGCCAGCAGAGACAGGGGGACTCAAGAGACCCAGTACTTC. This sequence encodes CASRDRGTQETQYF.

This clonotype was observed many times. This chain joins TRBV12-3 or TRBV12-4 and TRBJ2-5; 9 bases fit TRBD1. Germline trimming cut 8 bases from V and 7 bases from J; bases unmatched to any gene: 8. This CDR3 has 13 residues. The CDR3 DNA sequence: TGTGCCAGCCGCCAACAGGGGGCACGGACCCAGTACTTC. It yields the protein CASRQQGARTQYF.

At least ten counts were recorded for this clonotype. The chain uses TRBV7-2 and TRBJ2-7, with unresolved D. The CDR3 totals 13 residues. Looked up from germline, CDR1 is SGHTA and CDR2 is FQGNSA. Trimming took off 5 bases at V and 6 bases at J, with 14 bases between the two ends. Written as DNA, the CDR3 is TGTGCCAGCAGCCTCGAGTTGCCGGTCGAGCAGTACTTC. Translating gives CASSLELPVEQYF.

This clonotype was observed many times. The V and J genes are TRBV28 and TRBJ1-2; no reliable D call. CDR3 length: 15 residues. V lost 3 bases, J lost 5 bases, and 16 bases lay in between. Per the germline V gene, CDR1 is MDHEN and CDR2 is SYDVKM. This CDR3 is CASSFWLWRRYGYTF. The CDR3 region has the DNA TGTGCCAGCAGTTTTTGGTTGTGGAGGAGGTATGGCTACACCTTC.

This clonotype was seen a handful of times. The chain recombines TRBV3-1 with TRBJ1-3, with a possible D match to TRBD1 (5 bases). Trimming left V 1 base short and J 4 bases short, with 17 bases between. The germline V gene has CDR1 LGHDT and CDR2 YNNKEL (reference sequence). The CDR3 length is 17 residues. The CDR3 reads CASSQGVRRVLGNTIYF. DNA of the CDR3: TGTGCCAGCAGCCAAGGTGTGCGCAGGGTGCTCGGAAACACCATATATTTT.

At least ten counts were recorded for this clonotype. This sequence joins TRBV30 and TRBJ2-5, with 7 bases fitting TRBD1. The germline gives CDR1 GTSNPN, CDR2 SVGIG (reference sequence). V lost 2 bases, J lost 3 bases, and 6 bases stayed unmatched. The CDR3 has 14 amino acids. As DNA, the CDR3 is TGTGCCTGGAGTCCCGGGACAGCTAAAGAGACCCAGTACTTC. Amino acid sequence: CAWSPGTAKETQYF.

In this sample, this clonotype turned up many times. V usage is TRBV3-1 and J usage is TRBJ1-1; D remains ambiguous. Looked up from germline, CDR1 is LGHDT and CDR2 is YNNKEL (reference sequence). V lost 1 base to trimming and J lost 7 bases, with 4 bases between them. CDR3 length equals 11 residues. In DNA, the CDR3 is TGTGCCAGCAGCCAAGTGGGTGAAGCTTTCTTT. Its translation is CASSQVGEAFF. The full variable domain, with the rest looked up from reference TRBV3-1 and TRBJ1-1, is DTAVSQTPKYLVTQMGNDKSIKCEQNLGHDTMYWYKQDSKKFLKIMFSYNNKELIINETVPNRFSPKSPDKAHLNLHINSLELGDSAVYFCASSQVGEAFFGQGTRLTVV.

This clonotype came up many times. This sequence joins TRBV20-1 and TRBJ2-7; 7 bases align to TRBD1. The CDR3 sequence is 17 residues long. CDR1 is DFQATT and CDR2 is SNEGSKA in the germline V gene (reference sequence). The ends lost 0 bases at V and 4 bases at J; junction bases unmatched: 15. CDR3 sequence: CSAREHPGTADGYEQYF. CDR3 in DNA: TGCAGTGCTAGAGAGCACCCCGGGACAGCCGACGGGTACGAGCAGTACTTC.

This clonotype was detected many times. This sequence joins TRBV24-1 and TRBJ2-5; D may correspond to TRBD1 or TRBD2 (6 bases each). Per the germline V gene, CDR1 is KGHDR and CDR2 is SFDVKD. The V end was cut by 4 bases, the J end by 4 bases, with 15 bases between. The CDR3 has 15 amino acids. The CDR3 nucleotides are TGTGCCACCAGTGACCGGGGGCCAAAGCGAGAGACCCAGTACTTC. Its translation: CATSDRGPKRETQYF.

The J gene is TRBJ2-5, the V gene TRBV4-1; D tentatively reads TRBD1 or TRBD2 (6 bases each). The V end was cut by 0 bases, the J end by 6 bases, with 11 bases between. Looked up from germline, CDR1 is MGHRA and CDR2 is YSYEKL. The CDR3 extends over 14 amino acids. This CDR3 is CASSQDWGAKTQYF. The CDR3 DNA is TGCGCCAGCAGCCAAGATTGGGGGGCGAAGACCCAGTACTTC.

The CDR3 nucleotides read TGCGCGTCAAGGACGGGAAGCTCTGGGGCCAACGTCCTGACTTTC. Protein sequence: CASRTGSSGANVLTF. The gene calls are TRBV5-1 and TRBJ2-6, with D possibly TRBD2 on 5 matching bases. This CDR3 contains 15 residues. Germline V gene sequence: CDR1 SGHRS, CDR2 YFSETQ.

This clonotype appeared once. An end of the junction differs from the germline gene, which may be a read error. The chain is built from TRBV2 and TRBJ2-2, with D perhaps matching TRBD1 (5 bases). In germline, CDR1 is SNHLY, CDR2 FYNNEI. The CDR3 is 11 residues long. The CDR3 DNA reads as TGTGCCACAGGGAACGCCGGGGAGCTGTTTTTT. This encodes CATGNAGELFF.

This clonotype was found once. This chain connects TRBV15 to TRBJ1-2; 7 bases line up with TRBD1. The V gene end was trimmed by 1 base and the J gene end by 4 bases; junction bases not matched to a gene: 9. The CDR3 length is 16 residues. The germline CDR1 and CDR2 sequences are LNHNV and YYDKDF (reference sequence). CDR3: CATSRAGQTLFYGYTF. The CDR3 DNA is TGTGCCACCAGCAGAGCGGGACAGACCTTGTTCTATGGCTACACCTTC.

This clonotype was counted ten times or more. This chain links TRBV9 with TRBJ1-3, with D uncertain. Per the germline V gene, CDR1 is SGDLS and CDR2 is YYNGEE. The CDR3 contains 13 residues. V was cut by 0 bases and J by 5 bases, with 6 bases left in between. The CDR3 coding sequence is TGTGCCAGCAGCGTAGCTTCAAGAAACACCATATATTTT. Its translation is CASSVASRNTIYF.

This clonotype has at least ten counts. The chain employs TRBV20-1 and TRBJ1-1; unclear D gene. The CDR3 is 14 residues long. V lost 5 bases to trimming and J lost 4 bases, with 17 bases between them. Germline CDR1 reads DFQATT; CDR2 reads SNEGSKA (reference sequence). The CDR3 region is CSAAGRFVATEAFF. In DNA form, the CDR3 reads TGCAGTGCTGCAGGACGTTTTGTCGCCACTGAAGCTTTCTTT.

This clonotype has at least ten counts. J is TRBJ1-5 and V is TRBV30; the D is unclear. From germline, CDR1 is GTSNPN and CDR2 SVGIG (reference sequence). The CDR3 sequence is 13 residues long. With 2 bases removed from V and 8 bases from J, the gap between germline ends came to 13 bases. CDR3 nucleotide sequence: TGTGCCTGGAGTAGGACCTATGGTGAGCCCCAGCATTTT. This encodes CAWSRTYGEPQHF.

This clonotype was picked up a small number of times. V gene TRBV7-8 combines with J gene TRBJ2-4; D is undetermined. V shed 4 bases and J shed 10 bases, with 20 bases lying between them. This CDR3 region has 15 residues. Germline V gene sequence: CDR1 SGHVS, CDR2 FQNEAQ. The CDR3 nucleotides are TGTGCCAGCAGCTCGCTCTCCTACCCTGGGGATATTCAGTACTTC. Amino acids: CASSSLSYPGDIQYF.

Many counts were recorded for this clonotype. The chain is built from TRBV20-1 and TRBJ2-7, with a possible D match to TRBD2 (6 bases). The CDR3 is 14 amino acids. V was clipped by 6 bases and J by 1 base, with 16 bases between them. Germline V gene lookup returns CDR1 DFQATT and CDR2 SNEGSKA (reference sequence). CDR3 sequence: CSATGDSRSYEQYF. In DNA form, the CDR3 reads TGCAGTGCAACCGGGGACTCACGTTCCTACGAGCAGTACTTC.

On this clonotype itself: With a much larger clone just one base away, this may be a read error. The CDR3, as DNA: TGTGCCAGCAGCTTGAGGGACAAGGGGTTCTTT. Translating gives CASSLRDKGFF. This rearrangement joins TRBV7-9 to TRBJ1-1, with D possibly matching TRBD1 (6 bases). Germline CDR1 reads SEHNR; CDR2 reads FQNEAQ (reference sequence). The CDR3 contains 11 residues. The V and J ends lost 3 bases and 14 bases respectively, with 13 bases between them.

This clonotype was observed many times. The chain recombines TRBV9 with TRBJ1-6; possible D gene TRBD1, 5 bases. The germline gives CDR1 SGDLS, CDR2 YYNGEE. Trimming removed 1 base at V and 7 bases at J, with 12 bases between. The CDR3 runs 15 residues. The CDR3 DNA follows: TGTGCCAGCAGCGTATCCGGGGGGAGGAATTCACCCCTCCACTTT. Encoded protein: CASSVSGGRNSPLHF. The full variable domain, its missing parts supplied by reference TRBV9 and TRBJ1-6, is DSGVTQTPKHLITATGQRVTLRCSPRSGDLSVYWYQQSLDQGLQFLIQYYNGEERAKGNILERFSAQQFPDLHSELNLSSLELGDSALYFCASSVSGGRNSPLHFGNGTRLTVT.

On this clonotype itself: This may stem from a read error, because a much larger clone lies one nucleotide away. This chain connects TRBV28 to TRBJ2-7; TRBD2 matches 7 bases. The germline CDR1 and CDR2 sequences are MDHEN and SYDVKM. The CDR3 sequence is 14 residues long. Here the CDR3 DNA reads TGTGCCTGCAGTCTAATACCACGGGGAGGGGAGCAGTACTTC. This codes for CACSLIPRGGEQYF.

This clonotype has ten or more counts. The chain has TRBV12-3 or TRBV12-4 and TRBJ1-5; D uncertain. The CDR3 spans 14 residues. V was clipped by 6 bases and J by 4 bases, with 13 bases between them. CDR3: CASSQKNGNQPQHF. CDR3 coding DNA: TGTGCCAGCAGCCAGAAAAATGGAAATCAGCCCCAGCATTTT.

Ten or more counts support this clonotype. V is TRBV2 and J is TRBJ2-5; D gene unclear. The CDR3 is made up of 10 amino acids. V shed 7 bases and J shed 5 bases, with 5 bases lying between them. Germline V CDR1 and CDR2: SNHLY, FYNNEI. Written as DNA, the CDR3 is TGTGCCAGCAAAGATGAGACCCAGTACTTC. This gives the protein CASKDETQYF.

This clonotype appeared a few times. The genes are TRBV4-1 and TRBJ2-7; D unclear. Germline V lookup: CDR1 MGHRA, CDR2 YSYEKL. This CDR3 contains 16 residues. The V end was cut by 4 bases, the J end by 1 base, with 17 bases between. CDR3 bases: TGCGCCAGCAGCCGTGAGGTTCTCAGAGGTTCCTACGAGCAGTACTTC. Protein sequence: CASSREVLRGSYEQYF.